This T cell receptor beta chain stems from a study of blood T cell repertoires in COVID-19. Study-level background: Samples of COVID-19 (acute and convalescent) were obtained from the United States, Italy and Spain. PBMCs, B-cell-depleted T cells, or T cells provided the cDNA or gDNA that made up the material.

Original analysis: How many nucleated cells were present was estimated from reference gene primer amplification. Using immunoSEQ multiplex PCR, the repertoire was profiled, and TCRdb retains in-frame clones only, with some absent. D and trimming were read from the DNA, whereas the V and J calls and clone size are those reported in that table. Of about 100,000 clones listed, just under 95% are singletons. CDR3 size: 15 residues. Losses at the gene ends were 2 bases for V and 2 bases for J; bases not matched to a gene: 3. Germline loops: CDR1 MNHEY, CDR2 SVGAGI. Specimen: peripheral blood. This TCR was recovered from a man aged 65-85 years with acute or convalescent COVID-19. The chain recombines TRBV6-5 with TRBJ1-3, with 7 bases aligning to TRBD1. The DNA of the CDR3 is TGTGCCAGCAGTTACAGAACAGGGGCTGGAAACACCATATATTTT. Its translation: CASSYRTGAGNTIYF.